The clone carrying this T cell receptor (beta chain) has only a few counts. Antigen: not known. The sample comes from a study of T cell responses to AZD1222 COVID-19 vaccine. Study conclusions and caveats: Clonal diversity was possibly underestimated; the donors were predominantly white British and more often female. Spike-specific TCRs gained breadth and depth after people received two AZD1222 doses. As reported, nearly half of all spike-specific TCRs target variant regions that are unmutated. Only a handful of AZD1222 recipients, more than five in all, had baseline seropositivity.

Sequencing was performed with immunoSEQ multiplex PCR; in TCRdb, only in-frame clones are kept and a portion is missing. The data contain almost 70,000 clones, over 70% of them seen just once; the ten biggest clones take up over 13%. The specimen was peripheral blood, collected 28 days after the second AZD1222 dose. The sequence came from an adult who received the AZD1222 COVID-19 vaccine.

The CDR3 is CASSYDAPYGYTF. CDR3 DNA: TGTGCCAGCAGTTACGATGCACCCTATGGCTACACCTTC. This sequence joins TRBV6-2 or TRBV6-3 and TRBJ1-2; D not resolved. CDR1 and CDR2 from the germline V gene are MNHEY and SVGEGT. The CDR3 extends over 13 amino acids. V dropped 2 bases and J dropped 4 bases, with 8 bases sitting between them.